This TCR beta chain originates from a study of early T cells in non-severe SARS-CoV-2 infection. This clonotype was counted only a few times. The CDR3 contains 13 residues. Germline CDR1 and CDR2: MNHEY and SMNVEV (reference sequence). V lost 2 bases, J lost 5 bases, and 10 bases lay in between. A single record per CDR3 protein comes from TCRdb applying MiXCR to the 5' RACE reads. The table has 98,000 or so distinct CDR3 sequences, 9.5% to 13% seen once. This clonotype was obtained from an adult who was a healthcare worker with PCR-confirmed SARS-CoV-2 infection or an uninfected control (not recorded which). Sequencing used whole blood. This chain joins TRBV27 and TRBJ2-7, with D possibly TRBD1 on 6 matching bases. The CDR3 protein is CASSLAGAHEQYF. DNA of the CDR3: TGTGCCAGCAGTTTAGCAGGGGCCCACGAGCAGTACTTC.